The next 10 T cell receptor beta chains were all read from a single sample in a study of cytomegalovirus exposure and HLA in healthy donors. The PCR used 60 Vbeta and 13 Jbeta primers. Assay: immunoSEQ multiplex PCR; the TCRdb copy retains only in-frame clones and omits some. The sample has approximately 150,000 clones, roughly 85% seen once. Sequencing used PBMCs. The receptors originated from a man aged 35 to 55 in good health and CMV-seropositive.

The CDR3 DNA is TGTGCCAGTAGCCCTGCCGGGAGGGATTCACCCCTCCACTTT. Its translation: CASSPAGRDSPLHF. The chain recombines TRBV19 with TRBJ1-6; D uncertain. This CDR3 has 14 amino acids. V lost 6 bases to trimming and J lost 8 bases, with 14 bases between them. Germline CDR1 and CDR2: LNHDA and SQIVND (reference sequence).

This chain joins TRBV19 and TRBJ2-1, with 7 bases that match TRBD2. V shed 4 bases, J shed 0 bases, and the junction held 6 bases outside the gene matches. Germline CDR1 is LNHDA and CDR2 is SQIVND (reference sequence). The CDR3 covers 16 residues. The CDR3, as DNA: TGTGCCAGTAGTACCTCGGGAGGACGCTCCTACAATGAGCAGTTCTTC. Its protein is CASSTSGGRSYNEQFF.

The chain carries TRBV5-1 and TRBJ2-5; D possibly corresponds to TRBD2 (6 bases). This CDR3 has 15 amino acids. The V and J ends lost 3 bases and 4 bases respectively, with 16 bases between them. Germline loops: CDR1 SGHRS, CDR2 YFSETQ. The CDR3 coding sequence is TGCGCCAGCAGCTCCGCCGGGAGTGTGGGAGAGACCCAGTACTTC. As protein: CASSSAGSVGETQYF.

In DNA form, the CDR3 reads TGTGCCAGCAGTTTGGTAGCGGGGACGCAGTATTTT. Translated: CASSLVAGTQYF. The rearrangement uses TRBV27 and TRBJ2-3; TRBD2 matches 8 bases. Trimming cost V 3 bases and J 9 bases; bases outside gene matches: 2. The germline V gene encodes CDR1 MNHEY and CDR2 SMNVEV (reference sequence). The CDR3 extends over 12 amino acids.

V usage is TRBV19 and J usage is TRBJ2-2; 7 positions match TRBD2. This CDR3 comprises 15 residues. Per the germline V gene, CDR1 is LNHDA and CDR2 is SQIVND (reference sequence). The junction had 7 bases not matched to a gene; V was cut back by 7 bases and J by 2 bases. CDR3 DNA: TGTGCCAGTACCCCGGGACTACTAAACACCGGGGAGCTGTTTTTT. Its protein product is CASTPGLLNTGELFF.

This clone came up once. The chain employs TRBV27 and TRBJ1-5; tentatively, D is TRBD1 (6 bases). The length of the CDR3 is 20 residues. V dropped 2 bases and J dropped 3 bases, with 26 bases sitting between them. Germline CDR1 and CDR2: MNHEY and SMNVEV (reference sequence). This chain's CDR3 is CASSLGGHKGTQSLNQPQHF. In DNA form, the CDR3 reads TGTGCCAGCAGTTTAGGGGGACATAAAGGAACACAAAGCCTCAATCAGCCCCAGCATTTT.

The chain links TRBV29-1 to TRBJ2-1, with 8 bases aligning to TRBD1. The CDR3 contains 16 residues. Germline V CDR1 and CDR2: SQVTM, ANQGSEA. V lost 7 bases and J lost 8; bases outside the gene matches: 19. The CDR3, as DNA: TGCAGCGCCACGACAGGGGCTAATTTCCGGATTTATGAGCAGTTCTTC. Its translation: CSATTGANFRIYEQFF.

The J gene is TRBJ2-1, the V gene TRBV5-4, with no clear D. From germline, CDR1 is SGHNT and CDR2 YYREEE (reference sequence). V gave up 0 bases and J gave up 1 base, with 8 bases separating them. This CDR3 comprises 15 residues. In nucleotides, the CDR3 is TGTGCCAGCAGCTTGGGCGTCATATCCTACAATGAGCAGTTCTTC. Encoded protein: CASSLGVISYNEQFF.

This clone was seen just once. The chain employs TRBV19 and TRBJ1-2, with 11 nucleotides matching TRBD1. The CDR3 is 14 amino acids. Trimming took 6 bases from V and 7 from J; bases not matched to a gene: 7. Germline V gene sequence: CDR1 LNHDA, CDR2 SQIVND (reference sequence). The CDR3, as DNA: TGTGCCAGTAGCAGGGACAGGGGGTCTGGTGGCTACACCTTC. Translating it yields CASSRDRGSGGYTF.

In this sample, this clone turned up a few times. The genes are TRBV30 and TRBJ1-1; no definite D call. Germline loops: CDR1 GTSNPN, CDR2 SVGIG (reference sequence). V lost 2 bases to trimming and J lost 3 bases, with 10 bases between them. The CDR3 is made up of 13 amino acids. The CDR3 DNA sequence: TGTGCCTGGAGTATACATGCGGACACTGAAGCTTTCTTT. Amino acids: CAWSIHADTEAFF.